The clone carrying this TCR beta chain came up a few times. Its specificity is not known. The germline CDR1 and CDR2 sequences are SGHTA and FQGTGA. The CDR3 runs to 16 residues. V lost 4 bases and J 2 bases, leaving 15 bases between the germline ends. The data derive from a study of human T cells and chemical hapten exposure. Whole-study results and caveats: High-frequency TCRs, those above 1 in 1000, stayed the same after DPC sensitization.

In TCRdb, the RACE reads were re-called with MiXCR into one record per CDR3 protein. The sample shows under 300,000 distinct CDR3 sequences, just under 8% of them seen only once. Time point: pre-sensitization, week 0. Treatment here: therapeutic diphenylcyclopropenone sensitization with weekly scalp DPC. The sample in question was whole blood, obtained in connection with sensitization to the hapten diphenylcyclopropenone (DPC). This TCR derives from a man aged 18-30 years with alopecia areata. Some clones in this sample may be carry-over from other donors' samples. The rearrangement uses TRBV7-3 and TRBJ2-1; tentatively, D is TRBD1 (5 bases). This CDR3 is CASSYQGVLTYNEQFF. In DNA, the CDR3 is TGTGCCAGCAGCTACCAAGGGGTCCTCACCTACAATGAGCAGTTCTTC.